This TCR beta chain was retrieved from a study of T cells in Graves' hyperthyroidism and ophthalmopathy. This clonotype appeared a few times. Germline values: CDR1 SGHTA, CDR2 FQGNSA. The CDR3 loop spans 13 amino acids. J lost 3 bases, V lost 5 bases, and 2 bases had no gene match. Amplification yielded TCR beta CDR3 regions, with RNA transcripts as the source. First-round RT-PCR targeting the TCR CDR3 was performed with the HTBI primer set. TCRdb processed the multiplex PCR reads anew with MiXCR; each CDR3 protein has one entry. The sample gives 660,000 or so distinct CDR3 sequences, just under 45% of which show up once; under 8.5% is in the top ten.

The TCR originated in an adult man with Graves' disease, either hyperthyroidism or ophthalmopathy (not recorded which). This chain joins TRBV7-2 and TRBJ1-2; 8 bases fit TRBD1. Sequencing input: peripheral blood or thyroid tissue (not recorded which). The CDR3 loop reads CASSGQGHYGYTF. The CDR3 nucleotides read TGTGCCAGCAGCGGACAGGGACACTATGGCTACACCTTC.